This paragraph reports one T cell receptor (beta chain). Its antigen is as yet unknown. With 3 bases removed from V and 6 bases from J, the gap between germline ends came to 18 bases. The germline V gene encodes CDR1 SQVTM and CDR2 ANQGSEA. There are 15 residues in the CDR3. This sample was taken from a study of cytomegalovirus exposure and HLA in healthy donors. Whole-study results and caveats: Relative to the approximately 680-donor mean, N-insertions were reportedly fewer in an Asian-associated ancestry cluster in a later analysis.

The study ran its PCR with 60 Vbeta and 13 Jbeta primers. Data came from immunoSEQ multiplex PCR; TCRdb stores just in-frame clones and leaves some out. Here the sample spans about 120,000 clones, around 80% being singletons. The rearrangement joins TRBV29-1 to TRBJ2-4, with a weak D call TRBD2 (7 bases). Source material: PBMCs. The clonotype originates from a middle-aged woman in good health and CMV-seropositive. CDR3 nucleotide sequence: TGCAGCGTTGAGGGGGGGGCGCAGATCGGAAACATTCAGTACTTC. Translated, it gives CSVEGGAQIGNIQYF.